This TCR beta chain stems from a study of OX40 agonist ivuxolimab in advanced cancers. With respect to the entire study: Ivuxolimab was an agonistic, fully human IgG2 monoclonal antibody directed against OX40 (CD134), a costimulatory receptor. Among the roughly 50 dose-escalation patients, about 20 had hepatocellular carcinoma, about 15 melanoma, 9 renal cell carcinoma and 9 head and neck cancer. The paper describes the monotherapy dose-escalation part (N of about 52 patients) of the phase I trial of ivuxolimab. The purpose of peripheral TCRbeta sequencing was to test whether ivuxolimab changed TCR sequence diversity and led to clonal T-cell expansion. Intravenous ivuxolimab was administered to patients every 2 weeks at six dose levels: 0.01, 0.1, 0.3, 1.5, 3 and 10 mg/kg. Partial responses occurred in three dose-escalation patients, of whom one had hepatocellular carcinoma and two had cutaneous melanoma. In the dose-escalation cohort, more than 80% of patients were male, and the mean age was approximately 60 years with a range of about 23 to 79. Prior anti-PD-1, anti-PD-L1 or anti-CTLA-4 therapy was permitted, and approximately 42% of dose-escalation patients had received checkpoint inhibitors. Beyond this particular receptor, the publication reports: On average, CD8+ T cells showed more expanded clones than CD4+ T cells after ivuxolimab. Which antigens the clonally expanded peripheral T cells were specific for was not determined. At doses from 0.1 to 3.0 mg/kg, clonal expansion was seen in both CD4+ and CD8+ blood T cells between baseline and week 6. Low levels of normalized T-cell clonal expansion were also seen in some nonresponding patients. Partial responders in the 0.1-3.0 mg/kg groups had among the lowest normalized peripheral clonal expansion, especially among CD8+ T cells.

Regarding this clone: What this receptor recognizes is not known. No base quality values were provided; no much bigger clone lies one nucleotide off.

Genomic DNA was extracted from sorted cells for sequencing of the TCRbeta CDR3 region. The immunoSEQ Assay was used to sequence the TCRbeta CDR3 regions. In its TCRdb copy, this immuneACCESS table keeps in-frame sequences only and misses some clones. Where compared with another copy, unresolved V genes explain less than half of these, and the others have no known cause. The sample includes tens of thousands of clones, with around 90% observed a single time. Approximately 1.8% of the sample is taken by the ten largest. Measured from the cysteine to the phenylalanine, the CDR3 is 12 residues long. The retained sequence is limited to the CDR3, 36 bases, with the frame set at the first base. A distance of 10 bases separates the germline ends of V and J, which lose 7 bases and 4 bases respectively. Taken from the germline V gene, the CDR1 and CDR2 loops are ENHRY and SYGVKD. Patients with a history of autoimmune disease or receiving systemic immunosuppression were excluded from the trial. Peripheral blood for TCR sequencing was collected from all dose cohorts at baseline, on cycle 4 day 1, and on cycle 7 day 1. The samples were taken from a phase I, first-in-human, multicenter, open-label dose-escalation trial of ivuxolimab. The trial enrolled adults with locally advanced or metastatic head and neck squamous cell, hepatocellular, melanoma or renal cell carcinoma. Before TCR sequencing, CD4+ T cells and CD8+ T cells from peripheral blood were sorted into separate populations.

Recombination connected TRBV10-3 to TRBJ1-2; no D segment can be confidently identified. The sequencing used CD4+ or CD8+ T cells sorted from blood, collected in a trial of the OX40 agonist ivuxolimab. This clonotype was obtained from an adult with an advanced solid tumor such as melanoma, head and neck, liver or kidney cancer. The DNA reads TGTGCCATCACCAGTGACGGCTATGGCTACACCTTC. It translates as CAITSDGYGYTF.